This record covers a single T cell receptor (beta chain). This clone occurred once. Its antigen target is currently unknown. No base-level quality is on record; no much larger clone is a single base apart. The CDR3 regions of human TCRbeta chains were analyzed by immunosequencing. As for the original processing: Repertoire TCRs were matched against a reference library of SARS-CoV-2-specific TCRs generated with the MIRA antigen-specificity platform. Breadth was defined as the fraction of unique TCRs that were SARS-CoV-2-associated. Depth was defined as the fraction of total T cells that were SARS-CoV-2-associated. Each spike-specific TCR was assigned to its reactive spike region and to a CD4 or CD8 class using the MIRA data. Log10-transformed breadth and depth values were compared by one-way ANOVA with Sidak's multiple comparisons tests. TCRdb holds this immuneACCESS table with in-frame rearrangements only. Some clones are missing; in checked studies, unresolved V genes explain under half, and the rest has no known cause. V, J and clone size are those of that table, while D and trimming were read from the DNA. The sample table lists approximately 45,000 clones, 88% of them with a count of one. The top ten clonotypes cover 20% to 25% of the sample.

From cysteine to phenylalanine, the CDR3 is 16 amino acids long. Solely the CDR3 DNA is kept, with 48 bases framed from the first base. These data come from a study of T cell responses to AZD1222 COVID-19 vaccine (dated by TCRdb to about 2021). Study-wide context: TCR sequencing was performed for approximately 240 trial participants, of whom roughly 200 were given two doses of AZD1222 and 26 were given two doses of MenACWY control vaccine. Trial participants were enrolled into age subgroups of 18-55, 56-69 and 70-plus years, which contained approximately 150, 30 and 60 TCR-sequenced participants, respectively. What the authors observed across the whole study: Because no samples from the day 14 peak response were available, repertoires could be characterized only after the peak T cell response. The 56-69-year group was small, and its depth increase did not reach significance, likely because of low power. The whole spike protein was spanned by vaccine-associated CD4 TCRs, and dominant responses were seen in regions 160-218 and 743-854. Participants were mostly white British, with more females than males. The authors suggested clonal diversity may have been underestimated. After two AZD1222 doses, spike-specific TCR breadth and depth were significantly higher than at day 0 and than in MenACWY recipients. Nearly half of unique spike-specific TCRs reportedly recognized epitopes outside regions mutated in the B.1.351 and B.1.1.7 variants. Conclusions about previously exposed vaccinees were limited because only five to seven AZD1222 recipients were SARS-CoV-2 seropositive at baseline.

Taken with the paper, the label for time point translates to: about 28 days (+/-7) after the second vaccine dose. Because spike-specific TCR depth and breadth did not differ between the two schedules, AZD1222 recipients who got a second dose at roughly 4 weeks were pooled with those who got a second dose at roughly 12 weeks. The vaccinee samples were drawn from two UK trials, COV001 and COV002, one of which was a single-blind randomized controlled phase 2/3 trial testing AZD1222 (ChAdOx1 nCoV-19) in healthy adults. For TCRbeta chain sequencing, PBMC samples were collected from trial participants at day 0 and at day 28 after the second dose.

The rearrangement combines TRBV21-1 with TRBJ1-6; TRBD1, the table's D call, lacks a check against the DNA. TRBV21-1 is a pseudogene locus. The sample in question was peripheral blood, obtained 28 days after the second AZD1222 dose. This receptor was taken from an adult who received the AZD1222 COVID-19 vaccine. The DNA sequence is given as TGTGCCAGCAGCAATACCGGAGAAGGGGCCCACGCACCCCTCCACTTT. This codes for CASSNTGEGAHAPLHF.